This T cell receptor beta chain was observed in a study of PD-1 blockade in classical Hodgkin lymphoma. Study results and limitations: Patients with a complete response exhibited baseline diversity comparable to newly diagnosed patients. By C4D1 there was a significant rise in CD4+ TCR diversity but not in CD8+ TCR diversity.

All trial patients relapsed after autologous stem cell transplantation. About this clone: Its specificity is unknown.

The V gene end was trimmed by 1 base and the J gene end by 8 bases; junction bases not matched to a gene: 7. Per germline, CDR1 SGHAT and CDR2 FQNNGV. This CDR3 region has 15 residues. The protocol was immunoSEQ multiplex PCR, while the TCRdb copy is restricted to in-frame clones and leaves out a portion. The sample consists of about 21,000 clones, 70% to 80% of them appearing once. The chain joins TRBV11-2 to TRBJ2-1; TRBD1 agrees at 8 bases. This sequence was found in a human donor with classical Hodgkin lymphoma. The sample consisted of peripheral blood mononuclear cells (PBMCs), taken at baseline. CDR3 amino acids: CASSLVGQGNDEQFF. CDR3 in DNA: TGTGCCAGCAGCTTAGTCGGACAGGGTAACGATGAGCAGTTCTTC.